Sequencing of this T cell receptor beta chain was carried out in a study of blood T cell repertoires in COVID-19. As for the study in general: Collection of acute and convalescent COVID-19 samples took place in the United States, Italy and Spain. The cDNA or gDNA used as material had been derived from T cells, B-cell-depleted T cells, or PBMCs.

The CDR3 contains 13 residues. The germline V gene encodes CDR1 SNHLY and CDR2 FYNNEI. Trimming at V came to 6 bases and at J to 5 bases, leaving 3 bases not matched to a gene. In the source study's methods: From reference gene primer amplification, estimates of nucleated cell counts were derived. Libraries were prepared by immunoSEQ multiplex PCR; TCRdb keeps only in-frame clonotypes and omits some of them. The D gene and trimming were derived from the DNA, and the V and J assignments and clone size from that table. The sample lists about 300,000 clones, around 89% seen once, with approximately 7.2% in the top ten.

The V and J genes are TRBV2 and TRBJ1-1; 10 bases match TRBD1. The sequence derives from a woman aged 30 to 39 who had recovered from COVID-19. Sequenced input: peripheral blood. For the CDR3, the DNA is TGTGCCAGCAGAGACAGGGGGCGAACTGAAGCTTTCTTT. The encoded protein is CASRDRGRTEAFF.